Listed below are T cell receptor beta chains from one sample, sequenced in a study of blood T cell repertoires in COVID-19. Only in-frame clones appear in the TCRdb table, and some are missing; sequencing was by immunoSEQ multiplex PCR. The table has about 320,000 clones, 85% seen once. The sequenced sample was PBMCs or T cells enriched from blood (not recorded which). These TCRs come from a woman aged 25 to 39 who had been exposed to COVID-19. The CDR3 runs from the conserved cysteine through the conserved F or W. Fields, in order: clone size, J gene, V gene, D gene, CDR3 DNA, CDR3 protein. The D gene is left open where the match is weak. The listing skips clone size in some rows; elsewhere it reads once, few, many or a size class.

NA,TRBJ1-5,TRBV2,TRBD1,TGTGCCAGCCGCCAGGACAGGGGAAGCAATCAGCCCCAGCATTTT,CASRQDRGSNQPQHF
NA,TRBJ2-4,TRBV5-1,NA,TGCGCCAGCAGCTTGACACAGGAGAAAAACATTCAGTACTTC,CASSLTQEKNIQYF
NA,TRBJ2-1,TRBV12-3/TRBV12-4,NA,TGTGCCAGCAGTACTAGAGAATACAATGAGCAGTTCTTC,CASSTREYNEQFF
NA,TRBJ2-1,TRBV5-4,TRBD2,TGTGCCAGCAGCTTAGGTAGCGGGGGAAGGAGCATGGAGCAGTTCTTC,CASSLGSGGRSMEQFF
NA,TRBJ2-5,TRBV30,TRBD1,TGTGCCTGGAGCCCAGGACAGGGGGCTTTGGAGACCCAGTACTTC,CAWSPGQGALETQYF
NA,TRBJ1-1,TRBV11-2,NA,TGTGCCAGCAGCTTAGGCCCGGGGGTGAACACTGAAGCTTTCTTT,CASSLGPGVNTEAFF
few,TRBJ1-5,TRBV19,NA,TGTGCCAGTAGTATGGGGCAGGGTCAGCCCCAGCATTTT,CASSMGQGQPQHF
NA,TRBJ2-5,TRBV18,NA,TGTGCCAGCTCACCACCCCTCGGAGAGACCCAGTACTTC,CASSPPLGETQYF
NA,TRBJ1-2,TRBV28,TRBD1,TGTGCCAGCAGTACTCGGCCGGGACAGTTTTTAGGCTACACCTTC,CASSTRPGQFLGYTF
few,TRBJ1-2,TRBV6-5,NA,TGTGCCAGCAGCTTTAACTATGGCTACACCTTC,CASSFNYGYTF
NA,TRBJ2-3,TRBV6-5,TRBD2,TGTGCCAGCAGTTATGTGGCGGGAGGAGCAGATACGCAGTATTTT,CASSYVAGGADTQYF
NA,TRBJ2-1,TRBV2,NA,TGTGCCAGCAGTGAAGTCCGAAGGGGTAAGGAGCAGTTCTTC,CASSEVRRGKEQFF
NA,TRBJ1-5,TRBV6-2/TRBV6-3,TRBD1,TGTGCCAGCAGCCCCGACAGGGGGGCGCGCAATCAGCCCCAGCATTTT,CASSPDRGARNQPQHF
NA,TRBJ2-2,TRBV5-1,TRBD2,TGCGCCAGCAGCTTGCCCGGCGGGAGGGCCACCGGGGAGCTGTTTTTT,CASSLPGGRATGELFF
NA,TRBJ1-5,TRBV28,NA,TGTGCCAGCAGTTTACTACAGGGTAGCAATCAGCCCCAGCATTTT,CASSLLQGSNQPQHF
NA,TRBJ2-5,TRBV5-1,TRBD1,TGCGCCAGCAGTCCTGGACAGGGCGGTGGAGAGACCCAGTACTTC,CASSPGQGGGETQYF
NA,TRBJ2-2,TRBV6-5,NA,TGTGCCAGCAGGACGGCGGGGACCGGGGAGCTGTTTTTT,CASRTAGTGELFF
NA,TRBJ1-1,TRBV5-4,NA,TGTGCCAGCAGCTTGGGGGACACCAAAACCACTGAAGCTTTCTTT,CASSLGDTKTTEAFF
NA,TRBJ2-2,TRBV6-1,NA,TGTGCCAGCAGTGAACGATCGGCCGGGGAGCTGTTTTTT,CASSERSAGELFF
NA,TRBJ2-5,TRBV7-9,TRBD2,TGTGCCAGCAGCGTTGGACTAGCGGGGAGGGGAGGAGAGACCCAGTACTTC,CASSVGLAGRGGETQYF
NA,TRBJ2-3,TRBV24-1,NA,TGTGCCACCAGTGATGTCCAGGGTAAGGGACTGGATACGCAGTATTTT,CATSDVQGKGLDTQYF
NA,TRBJ1-4,TRBV12-3/TRBV12-4,NA,TGTGCCAGCAGTCCCCTCACAGTAGAGAAACTGTTTTTT,CASSPLTVEKLFF
NA,TRBJ1-1,TRBV9,NA,TGTGCCAGCAGCGTAGGGGGAGGAATGAACACTGAAGCTTTCTTT,CASSVGGGMNTEAFF
NA,TRBJ2-3,TRBV19,NA,TGTGCCAGTATTAACAGGGGGGGAGATACGCAGTATTTT,CASINRGGDTQYF
NA,TRBJ2-2,TRBV10-3,NA,TGTGCCATCAGTGAGTCGTCGGTGCTCACCGGGGAGCTGTTTTTT,CAISESSVLTGELFF
NA,TRBJ2-4,TRBV7-3,NA,TGTGCCAGCAGCTTAGGCCCCCAAAACATTCAGTACTTC,CASSLGPQNIQYF
once,TRBJ1-1,TRBV30,NA,TGTGCCTGGGCTATGAACACTGAAGCTTTCTTT,CAWAMNTEAFF
once,TRBJ2-7,TRBV6-2/TRBV6-3,TRBD2,TGTGCCAGCAGCCCAACCAGGAAGGGACGGGGGGGCCTCAACGAGCAGTACTTC,CASSPTRKGRGGLNEQYF
NA,TRBJ1-1,TRBV19,NA,TGTGCCAGTAGTACCCGGAGCCTCAGGGTACCCACTGAAGCTTTCTTT,CASSTRSLRVPTEAFF
NA,TRBJ2-1,TRBV9,TRBD2,TGTGCCAGCAGCCTAGGACGGACTAGCGGCCGGAAAACCTACAATGAGCAGTTCTTC,CASSLGRTSGRKTYNEQFF
NA,TRBJ1-6,TRBV10-1,NA,TGCGCCAGCAGTGAGTGGAACAGGGTCCCCGTAATTAAGGATAATTCACCCCTCCACTTT,CASSEWNRVPVIKDNSPLHF
NA,TRBJ2-3,TRBV19,NA,TGTGCCAGTAGTATCATCACGGGAAAAGCAGATACGCAGTATTTT,CASSIITGKADTQYF
once,TRBJ2-3,TRBV29-1,TRBD2,TGCAGCGACCTAGGACTAGCGGGGGGATACACAGATACGCAGTATTTT,CSDLGLAGGYTDTQYF
NA,TRBJ2-5,TRBV4-3,NA,TGCGCCAGCAGCCAATTAAGGGCGGGGACCCAGTACTTC,CASSQLRAGTQYF
NA,TRBJ2-7,TRBV10-1,TRBD2,TGCGCCAGCCGAAGACTAGCGGGAGGGCCCAGGAACGAGCAGTACTTC,CASRRLAGGPRNEQYF
NA,TRBJ1-2,TRBV12-3/TRBV12-4,NA,TGTGCCAGCAGTTCAGCTGACACTTATGGCTACACCTTC,CASSSADTYGYTF
NA,TRBJ2-3,TRBV7-2,NA,TGTGCCAGCAGTACTAGGTATACAGATACGCAGTATTTT,CASSTRYTDTQYF
medium-sized,TRBJ2-3,TRBV5-4,TRBD2,TGTGCCAGCAGCTTGGAGGGGACTAGCGGTCTAAGCACAGATACGCAGTATTTT,CASSLEGTSGLSTDTQYF
few,TRBJ2-1,TRBV7-9,NA,TGTGCCAGCAGCTTTGGGACTCCCGGGGGCAATGAGCAGTTCTTC,CASSFGTPGGNEQFF
NA,TRBJ1-5,TRBV6-2/TRBV6-3,TRBD1,TGTGCCAGCAGTTACTCGATGTACAGGGGTCGGCCGGATCAGCCCCAGCATTTT,CASSYSMYRGRPDQPQHF
NA,TRBJ2-5,TRBV4-1,TRBD2,TGCGCCAGCAGCCAGCCTACTAGCGGGAAAGAGACCCAGTACTTC,CASSQPTSGKETQYF
NA,TRBJ2-3,TRBV19,TRBD2,TGTGCCAGTAGTGTTAGCGGGGGGGCTACAGATACGCAGTATTTT,CASSVSGGATDTQYF
NA,TRBJ2-5,TRBV3-1/TRBV3-2,NA,TGTGCCAGCAGCCACCGTCCCACATCCGGGTCCCAAGAGACCCAGTACTTC,CASSHRPTSGSQETQYF
NA,TRBJ1-2,TRBV24-1,TRBD1,TGTGCCACCAGTGGCGGACAGGCGGGATCTGGCTACACCTTC,CATSGGQAGSGYTF
NA,TRBJ2-1,TRBV2,TRBD2,TGTGCCAGCAGTGAAAGTCTGGCTAGCGGGAGGGTGAATGAGCAGTTCTTC,CASSESLASGRVNEQFF
NA,TRBJ2-3,TRBV12-5,TRBD2,TGTGCTAGTGGTTTGGTACAGGTAGCGGGGCCCACAGATACGCAGTATTTT,CASGLVQVAGPTDTQYF
few,TRBJ1-6,TRBV21-1,NA,TGTGCCAGCAGGGGACAGGGAGGTAAGGGATCCTATAATTCACCCCTCCACTTT,CASRGQGGKGSYNSPLHF
NA,TRBJ2-2,TRBV5-4,NA,TGTGCCAGCAGCTTGGGAACCAGGGGTAGGACCGGGGAGCTGTTTTTT,CASSLGTRGRTGELFF
NA,TRBJ1-2,TRBV12-5,NA,TGTGCTAGTGGTTCCAGACAGTCTTCTAACTATGGCTACACCTTC,CASGSRQSSNYGYTF
NA,TRBJ1-5,TRBV30,NA,TGTGCCTGGAGTGTGGGCAGGGTACCTCAGCCCCAGCATTTT,CAWSVGRVPQPQHF
NA,TRBJ2-7,TRBV29-1,TRBD1,TGCAGCGTTGATGAGGCAGGGGGCTACGAGCAGTACTTC,CSVDEAGGYEQYF
once,TRBJ2-3,TRBV19,NA,TGTGCCAGTAGTATAGGTGCAGGGCCTGTGGCAGATACGCAGTATTTT,CASSIGAGPVADTQYF
few,TRBJ2-2,TRBV29-1,NA,TGCAGCGCATCACAGGCAGCGAACACCGGGGAGCTGTTTTTT,CSASQAANTGELFF
NA,TRBJ1-1,TRBV28,NA,TGTGCCAGCACCGACAGCATGAACACTGAAGCTTTCTTT,CASTDSMNTEAFF
once,TRBJ1-5,TRBV7-9,NA,TGTGCCAGCAGCTTATGGGAGGATCAGCCCCAGCATTTT,CASSLWEDQPQHF
NA,TRBJ1-2,TRBV29-1,NA,TGCAGCGTTGACAGGACAAATGGCTACACCTTC,CSVDRTNGYTF
NA,TRBJ1-2,TRBV5-1,NA,TGCGCCAGCAGCAACAGGGCTACTAACTATGGCTACACCTTC,CASSNRATNYGYTF